This TCR beta chain originates from a study of tissue T cells after allogeneic stem cell transplantation. Study details: Steroid-refractory graft-versus-host disease after allogeneic hematopoietic cell transplant qualified adults for prospective research-autopsy enrollment.

About this clone itself: Its antigen is still unknown.

Assay used: immunoSEQ multiplex PCR; TCRdb lists only in-frame clones, some missing. Altogether 20,000 to 30,000 clones are present, under 95% being singletons, with the ten largest covering 2% to 2.5%. Regarding the study as a whole: In patients and mice, blood and spleen missed much of tissue repertoire. This small cohort was clinically heterogeneous, and sampling depth was a limitation.

V was shortened by 5 bases and J by 3 bases, with 13 bases between the two germline ends. The length of the CDR3 is 15 residues. Germline-derived CDR1 and CDR2 are SEHNR and FQNEAQ (reference sequence). Source: blood, taken before transplantation. The J gene is TRBJ2-2, the V gene TRBV7-9; D ambiguous. The receptor comes from a male donor aged 60 or over who later had graft-versus-host disease after an allogeneic stem cell transplant. CDR3 amino acids: CASSRALGHTGELFF. In DNA, the CDR3 is TGTGCCAGCAGCCGGGCATTGGGCCACACCGGGGAGCTGTTTTTT. Variable domain in full (rest from reference TRBV7-9 and TRBJ2-2): DTGVSQNPRHKITKRGQNVTFRCDPISEHNRLYWYRQTLGQGPEFLTYFQNEAQLEKSRLLSDRFSAERPKGSFSTLEIQRTEQGDSAMYLCASSRALGHTGELFFGEGSRLTVL.